Following are 8 T cell receptor beta chains from one sample sequenced in a study of shared clonotypes between healthy human individuals. Profiled with immunoSEQ multiplex PCR; TCRdb holds only in-frame clones, not every one. The profile shows more than 2 million clones, approximately 96% of them singletons. Sequencing was performed on naive CD4+ T cells sorted from blood. The subset denotes: CD45RA+ positively selected. Receptor source: a man younger than 35 in good health.

CDR3 protein: CASNFRDRNTEAFF. The DNA of the CDR3 is TGTGCCAGCAACTTCCGGGACAGGAACACTGAAGCTTTCTTT. The chain has TRBV5-6 and TRBJ1-1; 7 bases agree with TRBD1. With 6 bases clipped from V and 1 base from J, the junction kept 6 bases outside the gene matches. The CDR3 runs to 14 residues. Germline loops: CDR1 SGHDT, CDR2 YYEEEE.

V and J are TRBV28 and TRBJ1-4, with a weak D call TRBD1 (5 bases). Germline CDR1 is MDHEN and CDR2 is SYDVKM. This CDR3 contains 11 residues. Trimming removed 5 bases from V and 13 bases from J, with 11 bases in between. This CDR3 reads CASSGTRRLFF. DNA for the CDR3: TGTGCCAGCAGTGGGACCCGGAGACTGTTTTTT.

This clone showed up just once. The genes are TRBV6-5 and TRBJ2-3; D perhaps matches TRBD1 (6 bases). CDR1 and CDR2 (germline): MNHEY, SVGAGI. Trimming removed 2 bases from V and 0 bases from J, with 9 bases in between. The CDR3 totals 15 residues. CDR3 in amino acids: CASSYEGVSTDTQYF. The CDR3 DNA follows: TGTGCCAGCAGTTACGAGGGGGTAAGCACAGATACGCAGTATTTT.

The chain uses TRBV2 and TRBJ1-6; D not resolved. Germline V gene data show CDR1 as SNHLY and CDR2 as FYNNEI. V was clipped by 6 bases and J by 7 bases, with 10 bases between them. The CDR3 has 13 amino acids. This CDR3 reads CASRATENSPLHF. The CDR3 DNA sequence: TGTGCCAGCAGGGCTACAGAGAATTCACCCCTCCACTTT.

About this clone itself: In the same sample, other DNA sequences code for this CDR3. V gene TRBV5-1 combines with J gene TRBJ2-5, with D perhaps matching TRBD1 (5 bases). The germline V and J ends were trimmed by 3 bases and 2 bases, with 11 bases remaining between them. CDR3 length equals 14 residues. Looked up from germline, CDR1 is SGHRS and CDR2 is YFSETQ. In nucleotides, the CDR3 is TGCGCCAGCAGCTCAGGGTCAGGGCAAGAGACCCAGTACTTC. Its translation: CASSSGSGQETQYF.

Concerning this clone itself: Other DNA sequences in the sample encode the same CDR3. The V gene is TRBV30, the J gene TRBJ2-7; a possible D gene is TRBD1 (6 bases). The V and J ends lost 1 base and 7 bases respectively, with 8 bases between them. Germline V gene lookup returns CDR1 GTSNPN and CDR2 SVGIG (reference sequence). The CDR3 spans 11 residues. CDR3 DNA: TGTGCCTGGAGTGGAGACAGGGAGCAGTACTTC. It yields the protein CAWSGDREQYF. The full variable domain, rest sourced from reference TRBV30 and TRBJ2-7, is SQTIHQWPATLVQPVGSPLSLECTVEGTSNPNLYWYRQAAGRGLQLLFYSVGIGQISSEVPQNLSASRPQDRQFILSSKKLLLSDSGFYLCAWSGDREQYFGPGTRLTVT.

CDR3 in amino acids: CAGPRDPTGEQYF. CDR3 nucleotides: TGTGCCGGTCCTCGGGACCCAACAGGAGAGCAGTACTTC. J is TRBJ2-7 and V is TRBV30; the D call may be TRBD1 or TRBD2 (5 bases each). Germline V gives CDR1 GTSNPN, CDR2 SVGIG (reference sequence). Deletions cut 8 bases from V and 7 bases from J, with 21 bases between. The CDR3 spans 13 residues.

This chain links TRBV7-8 with TRBJ2-5; TRBD2 matches 13 bases. From germline, CDR1 is SGHVS and CDR2 FQNEAQ. Trimming took 0 bases from V and 2 from J; bases not matched to a gene: 3. The CDR3 is 17 amino acids. This CDR3 reads CASSLAGTSGEQETQYF. Written as DNA, the CDR3 is TGTGCCAGCAGCTTAGCGGGGACTAGCGGGGAACAAGAGACCCAGTACTTC. The variable domain in full, with the rest retrieved from reference TRBV7-8 and TRBJ2-5, is GAGVSQSPRYKVAKRGQDVALRCDPISGHVSLFWYQQALGQGPEFLTYFQNEAQLDKSGLPSDRFFAERPEGSVSTLKIQRTQQEDSAVYLCASSLAGTSGEQETQYFGPGTRLLVL.